These T cell receptor beta chains were read from a single sample in a study of multiple sclerosis patients with progressive multifocal leukoencephalopathy. Profiling relied on immunoSEQ multiplex PCR, and the TCRdb table lists in-frame clones only, not all of them. The data hold roughly 32,000 clones, with roughly 87% observed a single time. Sequenced material: PBMCs, taken from a patient treated with natalizumab. Receptors originate from a woman between 40 and 55 years old with progressive multifocal leukoencephalopathy. CDR3s include the opening cysteine and the closing phenylalanine or tryptophan. D genes are given only for firm matches. Clone sizes are given selectively: once, few, many, or a class where the clone is expanded.

TRBJ1-2	TRBV30	NA	NA	CAWSVGSLTYGYTF	TGTGCCTGGAGTGTAGGAAGTCTGACTTATGGCTACACCTTC
TRBJ1-5	TRBV7-4	NA	NA	CASSLKVGQPQHF	TGTGCCAGCAGCCTAAAGGTCGGTCAGCCCCAGCATTTT
TRBJ1-1	TRBV29-1	NA	NA	CSVEEPGGTEAFF	TGCAGCGTTGAAGAGCCGGGAGGCACTGAAGCTTTCTTT
TRBJ2-5	TRBV6-5	NA	NA	CASSYSRASETQYF	TGTGCCAGCAGTTACTCACGAGCGTCGGAGACCCAGTACTTC
TRBJ1-5	TRBV15	NA	NA	CATSRDLDSSNQPQHF	TGTGCCACCAGCAGAGATTTAGATAGTAGCAATCAGCCCCAGCATTTT
TRBJ1-1	TRBV6-5	NA	NA	CASSGQLGGTEAFF	TGTGCCAGCAGTGGACAGTTGGGGGGCACTGAAGCTTTCTTT
TRBJ2-1	TRBV19	TRBD1	NA	CASSRDRGRYNEQFF	TGTGCCAGTTCCCGGGACAGGGGGCGCTACAATGAGCAGTTCTTC
TRBJ2-3	TRBV7-2	NA	NA	CASSPGGGGFRTDTQYF	TGTGCCAGCAGCCCGGGTGGAGGGGGTTTCCGCACAGATACGCAGTATTTT
TRBJ2-7	TRBV7-2	NA	NA	CASSPSEYEQYF	TGTGCCAGCAGCCCTTCGGAGTACGAGCAGTACTTC
TRBJ1-6	TRBV10-3	TRBD1	NA	CAISETGDRSYNSPLHF	TGTGCCATCAGCGAAACCGGGGACAGGTCCTATAATTCACCCCTCCACTTT
TRBJ2-7	TRBV5-1	NA	NA	CASSLGGAGLYEQYF	TGCGCCAGCAGCTTGGGGGGTGCGGGACTCTACGAGCAGTACTTC
TRBJ2-3	TRBV16	NA	NA	CASSPGRGFADTQYF	TGTGCCAGCAGCCCGGGCAGAGGGTTTGCAGATACGCAGTATTTT
TRBJ2-7	TRBV4-3	NA	NA	CASSQDFVGLSEQYF	TGCGCCAGCAGCCAAGATTTCGTAGGCCTCTCTGAGCAGTACTTC
TRBJ1-3	TRBV7-8	TRBD1	NA	CASRTGTAGNTIYF	TGTGCCAGCAGAACCGGGACAGCCGGAAACACCATATATTTT
TRBJ2-3	TRBV6-5	NA	NA	CASRAGDTQYF	TGTGCCAGCAGGGCTGGGGATACGCAGTATTTT
TRBJ2-5	TRBV30	NA	NA	CAWTLRGAGETQYF	TGTGCCTGGACCCTTAGGGGGGCGGGAGAGACCCAGTACTTC
TRBJ2-2	TRBV30	NA	NA	CAWSQRYTGELFF	TGTGCCTGGAGTCAGCGGTACACCGGGGAGCTGTTTTTT
TRBJ1-2	TRBV29-1	NA	once	CSVGTVYGYTF	TGCAGCGTTGGCACGGTCTATGGCTACACCTTC
TRBJ2-1	TRBV23-1	NA	NA	CASSQDPRCGYSEQFF	TGCGCCAGCAGTCAAGATCCTAGATGCGGCTACAGTGAGCAGTTCTTC
TRBJ2-5	TRBV5-4	TRBD1	NA	CASSSPGQGYFETQYF	TGTGCCAGCAGCTCGCCGGGACAGGGATATTTCGAGACCCAGTACTTC
TRBJ2-3	TRBV11-2	NA	NA	CASSIEGGLSTDTQYF	TGTGCCAGCAGCATCGAAGGGGGGCTGAGCACAGATACGCAGTATTTT
TRBJ2-2	TRBV27	NA	NA	CASSELFANTGELFF	TGTGCCAGCAGTGAGTTATTCGCGAACACCGGGGAGCTGTTTTTT
TRBJ1-1	TRBV6-1	NA	once	CASSELLGQELF	TGTGCCAGCAGTGAACTTTTGGGCCAAGAATTATTT
TRBJ1-1	TRBV7-9	NA	NA	CASSDHGARMNTEAFF	TGTGCCAGCAGCGACCACGGGGCTCGCATGAACACTGAAGCTTTCTTT
TRBJ2-7	TRBV1	NA	once	CTSSQSILAGAFSYEQYF	TGCACCAGCAGCCAGAGCATTCTAGCGGGCGCCTTCTCCTACGAGCAGTACTTC
TRBJ2-5	TRBV2	NA	NA	CASTQGRGQETQYF	TGTGCCAGCACCCAAGGCAGGGGCCAAGAGACCCAGTACTTC
TRBJ1-1	TRBV18	NA	NA	CASSPDNRNTEAFF	TGTGCCAGCTCACCAGACAACAGGAACACTGAAGCTTTCTTT
TRBJ1-2	TRBV29-1	TRBD1	NA	CSLGTDYGYTF	TGCAGCCTTGGGACAGACTATGGCTACACCTTC
TRBJ1-2	TRBV4-1	TRBD1	NA	CASSQGLRDRYDLEDGYTF	TGCGCCAGCAGCCAAGGCCTCCGGGACAGGTACGATCTTGAGGATGGCTACACCTTC
TRBJ1-1	TRBV4-2	NA	NA	CASSQSSGNTEAFF	TGTGCCAGCAGCCAATCCTCCGGGAACACTGAAGCTTTCTTT
TRBJ2-2	TRBV11-2	NA	NA	CASDVSGNTGELFF	TGTGCCAGCGACGTTAGCGGTAACACCGGGGAGCTGTTTTTT
TRBJ2-1	TRBV18	TRBD2	NA	CASSLPGLVHEQFF	TGTGCCAGCTCACTACCGGGACTAGTACATGAGCAGTTCTTC
TRBJ2-3	TRBV27	NA	NA	CASSPKTGSDTQYF	TGTGCCAGCAGTCCTAAGACGGGATCGGATACGCAGTATTTT
TRBJ2-1	TRBV7-9	TRBD2	NA	CASSLVPSGASYNEQFF	TGTGCCAGCAGCTTAGTTCCTAGCGGGGCCTCCTACAATGAGCAGTTCTTC
TRBJ2-6	TRBV6-6	NA	NA	CASSYVASGANVLTF	TGTGCCAGCAGTTACGTCGCCTCTGGGGCCAACGTCCTGACTTTC
TRBJ1-3	TRBV19	NA	few	CASSSRPTDPGNTIYF	TGTGCCAGTAGTTCACGACCGACAGACCCTGGAAACACCATATATTTT
TRBJ2-5	TRBV5-3	TRBD1	once	CARSLEDRGLEETQYF	TGTGCCAGAAGCTTGGAGGACAGGGGGCTGGAAGAGACCCAGTACTTC
TRBJ2-7	TRBV1	NA	NA	CTSSPRVRHPRREQYF	TGCACCAGCAGCCCTCGAGTACGCCACCCTAGGAGGGAGCAGTACTTC
TRBJ2-5	TRBV6-5	NA	NA	CASSYLGTDPRETQYF	TGTGCCAGCAGTTACTTGGGGACGGATCCTAGAGAGACCCAGTACTTC
TRBJ1-5	TRBV6-5	NA	NA	CASSYRGARQPQHF	TGTGCCAGCAGTTATCGCGGGGCACGACAGCCCCAGCATTTT
TRBJ2-3	TRBV27	NA	few	CASSFVAGTDTQYF	TGTGCCAGCAGTTTTGTTGCGGGCACAGATACGCAGTATTTT
TRBJ2-7	TRBV11-2	NA	NA	CASSLAKYEQYF	TGTGCCAGCAGCTTAGCCAAATACGAGCAGTACTTC
TRBJ1-1	TRBV5-1	NA	NA	CASSLIVGGTEAFF	TGCGCCAGCAGCTTGATAGTTGGAGGCACTGAAGCTTTCTTT
TRBJ2-5	TRBV30	NA	NA	CAWSGRDLDRQTQYF	TGTGCCTGGAGTGGCCGGGACCTGGACCGTCAGACCCAGTACTTC